This T cell receptor beta chain was observed in a study of T cell responses to AZD1222 COVID-19 vaccine. For this clone: As yet, its antigen is unknown.

Generated by immunoSEQ multiplex PCR, the TCRdb table keeps only in-frame clones and is missing some. The profile shows around 140,000 clones, about 91% of them singletons. CDR3 length: 17 residues. Trimming cost V 0 bases and J 0 bases, with 13 bases left between them. Germline CDR1 and CDR2: SGHRS and YFSETQ. Study results and limitations: Among the donors, most were white British and more were female, and clonal diversity was possibly underestimated. Unmutated variant regions reportedly attract nearly half of all spike-specific TCRs.

This material consisted of peripheral blood, taken 28 days after the second AZD1222 dose. The sequence was collected from an adult who received the AZD1222 COVID-19 vaccine. The chain combines TRBV5-1 with TRBJ1-3, with a weak D call TRBD1 (6 bases). Written as DNA, the CDR3 is TGCGCCAGCAGCTTGGAAGGAGGGGGATCCTCTGGAAACACCATATATTTT. Translation: CASSLEGGGSSGNTIYF.